These 22 T cell receptor beta chains originate from one sample sequenced in a study of blood T cell repertoires in COVID-19. Using immunoSEQ multiplex PCR, the repertoire was profiled, and TCRdb retains in-frame clones only, with some absent. Of approximately 75,000 clones in the sample, 84% were seen once. The sequencing sample was made of peripheral blood. All receptors derive from a woman between 45 and 65 years old with acute or convalescent COVID-19.

The J gene is TRBJ2-2, the V gene TRBV11-3, with D tentatively TRBD1 (6 bases). The V gene's germline CDR1 is SGHNT and CDR2 YENEEA. V was shortened by 0 bases and J by 3 bases, with 14 bases between the two germline ends. The CDR3 totals 17 residues. CDR3 region: CASSLESGTQYTGELFF. CDR3 coding DNA: TGTGCCAGCAGCTTAGAGTCGGGGACACAATACACCGGGGAGCTGTTTTTT.

This chain links TRBV4-2 with TRBJ1-2; D gene ambiguous. This CDR3 contains 11 residues. The germline CDR1 and CDR2 sequences are LGHNA and YNFKEQ. Between the trimmed V and J ends, which lost 0 bases and 13 bases, there was a span of 9 bases. CDR3 amino acids: CASSQDFHSTF. The CDR3 DNA is TGTGCCAGCAGCCAAGATTTCCATTCCACCTTC.

The chain recombines TRBV18 with TRBJ2-6; 7 nucleotides agree with TRBD1. V shed 2 bases and J 0 bases; nucleotides not matched to a gene: 10. Germline CDR1 is KGHSH and CDR2 is LQKENI. CDR3 length equals 19 residues. CDR3 bases: TGTGCCAGCTCACCATTAACAGGGGTGGGGAGCTCTGGGGCCAACGTCCTGACTTTC. This encodes CASSPLTGVGSSGANVLTF.

The V and J genes are TRBV4-1 and TRBJ2-7; TRBD1 aligns across 7 bases. Trimming took 4 bases from V and 3 from J; bases not matched to a gene: 9. The CDR3 has 15 amino acids. CDR1 is MGHRA and CDR2 is YSYEKL in the germline V gene. The chain's CDR3 is CASSLQTGYIYEQYF. The CDR3 nucleotides are TGCGCCAGCAGCCTACAGACAGGGTATATCTACGAGCAGTACTTC.

V gene TRBV5-1 combines with J gene TRBJ2-7; 7 bases agree with TRBD2. From germline, CDR1 is SGHRS and CDR2 YFSETQ. The CDR3 spans 14 residues. Trimming cost V 7 bases and J 2 bases; bases outside gene matches: 9. The CDR3 DNA reads as TGCGCCAGCCGGAGGGAGGGCCAGCCCTACGAGCAGTACTTC. As protein: CASRREGQPYEQYF.

This chain uses TRBV25-1 with TRBJ2-3; D may be TRBD1 (6 bases). The CDR3 spans 16 residues. CDR1 is MGHDK, CDR2 SYGVNS, per germline. V lost 4 bases and J lost 2, with 16 bases in between. The CDR3 DNA follows: TGTGCCAGCAGTGCGGGGCCCTGGGGACACACAGATACGCAGTATTTT. Translating gives CASSAGPWGHTDTQYF. Supplemented by reference TRBV25-1 and TRBJ2-3, the full variable domain reads EADIYQTPRYLVIGTGKKITLECSQTMGHDKMYWYQQDPGMELHLIHYSYGVNSTEKGDLSSESTVSRIRTEHFPLTLESARPSHTSQYLCASSAGPWGHTDTQYFGPGTRLTVL.

DNA for the CDR3: TGTGCCAGCAGACTCGCCGGGACAGGGTACTACGAGCAGTACTTC. It yields the protein CASRLAGTGYYEQYF. This chain uses TRBV14 with TRBJ2-7, with 9 bases matching TRBD1. Unmatched junction bases numbered 9, after V lost 6 bases and J lost 3 bases. CDR3 size: 15 residues. Germline V gene lookup returns CDR1 SGHDN and CDR2 FVKESK.

The chain employs TRBV3-1 (or the pseudogene TRBV3-2) and TRBJ1-5, with D uncertain. Between the trimmed V and J ends, which lost 3 bases and 7 bases, there was a span of 10 bases. This CDR3 has 13 amino acids. Germline-derived CDR1 and CDR2 are LGHDT and YNNKEL (reference sequence). Here the CDR3 DNA reads TGTGCCAGCAGCCAGCTACGGGGACAGCCCCAGCATTTT. This sequence encodes CASSQLRGQPQHF.

The CDR3 here is CASSQDRGGTGGEQPQHF. CDR3 DNA: TGTGCCAGCAGCCAAGATCGGGGGGGGACAGGGGGCGAGCAGCCCCAGCATTTT. The chain couples TRBV3-1 (or the pseudogene TRBV3-2) to TRBJ1-5; 12 nucleotides line up with TRBD1. The junction had 10 bases not matched to a gene; V was cut back by 0 bases and J by 7 bases. The germline V gene encodes CDR1 LGHDT and CDR2 YNNKEL (reference sequence). The CDR3 is made up of 18 amino acids.

This chain links TRBV6-4 with TRBJ2-1, with 9 bases aligning to TRBD2. V lost 4 bases and J lost 2; bases outside the gene matches: 3. There are 15 residues in the CDR3. Germline V lookup: CDR1 MRHNA, CDR2 SNTAGT. Written as DNA, the CDR3 is TGTGCCAGCAGTGCGGAGCGGGGGGCCTACAATGAGCAGTTCTTC. Amino acid sequence: CASSAERGAYNEQFF.

The rearrangement links TRBV5-5 to TRBJ2-1; the D gene is possibly TRBD2 (6 bases). The CDR3 consists of 15 residues. Trimming left V 4 bases short and J 1 base short, with 12 bases between. CDR1 and CDR2 from the germline V gene are SGHKS and YYEKEE (reference sequence). The CDR3 spells CASSVAVGSYNEQFF. As DNA, the CDR3 is TGTGCCAGCAGCGTAGCGGTGGGGTCCTACAATGAGCAGTTCTTC.

The J gene is TRBJ1-3, the V gene TRBV30; D is perhaps TRBD1 (5 bases). V was pared by 5 bases and J by 1 base, with 18 bases between. The CDR3 runs 16 residues. CDR1 is GTSNPN, CDR2 SVGIG, per germline (reference sequence). In DNA, the CDR3 is TGTGCCTGGGCACTACAGGCCCGCTCATCTGGAAACACCATATATTTT. This encodes CAWALQARSSGNTIYF.

The V gene is TRBV12-3 or TRBV12-4, the J gene TRBJ1-2, with D uncertain. V was pared by 5 bases and J by 2 bases, with 6 bases between. The CDR3 consists of 12 residues. The CDR3 region has the DNA TGTGCCAGCAGTCCGCAGAACTATGGCTACACCTTC. Amino acids: CASSPQNYGYTF.

The rearrangement links TRBV12-3 or TRBV12-4 to TRBJ1-1; 7 positions match TRBD1. This CDR3 comprises 12 residues. The ends lost 7 bases at V and 4 bases at J; junction bases unmatched: 3. As DNA, the CDR3 is TGTGCCAGCAAAACAGGGGCCACTGAAGCTTTCTTT. Residues: CASKTGATEAFF.

The chain combines TRBV9 with TRBJ2-3; 14 nucleotides align to TRBD2. Germline CDR1 is SGDLS and CDR2 is YYNGEE. Germline trimming cut 2 bases from V and 4 bases from J; bases unmatched to any gene: 9. CDR3 length equals 18 residues. The CDR3 DNA sequence: TGTGCCAGCAGCGTTTCCGGGACTAGCGGGAGACGTTCAGATACGCAGTATTTT. Residues: CASSVSGTSGRRSDTQYF.

About this clone: A read error may account for a junction end that differs from germline. This sequence joins TRBV7-2 and TRBJ1-3, with D tentatively TRBD1 (5 bases). Germline CDR1 reads SGHTA; CDR2 reads FQGNSA. CDR3 length equals 14 residues. In DNA, the CDR3 is TGTGCCAGCAGCTTAGTGGGGGGTGGAAACATCATATATTTT. Translated: CASSLVGGGNIIYF.

The V gene is TRBV6-5, the J gene TRBJ1-3; tentative D call: TRBD1 (6 bases). This CDR3 has 11 residues. V was pared by 8 bases and J by 8 bases, with 10 bases between. Germline CDR1 and CDR2: MNHEY and SVGAGI. The CDR3 DNA is TGTGCCAGCTTGAAGGGGGACACCATATATTTT. This encodes CASLKGDTIYF.

This clone appeared once. In nucleotides, the CDR3 is TGTGCCTGGAGCAGGGACAGCAATAATTCACCCCTCCACTTT. As protein: CAWSRDSNNSPLHF. This chain connects TRBV30 to TRBJ1-6, with 7 bases lining up with TRBD1. J gave up 5 bases and V 3 bases, and 4 bases lay outside the gene matches. The CDR3 runs to 14 residues. Germline CDR1 is GTSNPN and CDR2 is SVGIG (reference sequence).

The rearrangement joins TRBV3-1 (or the pseudogene TRBV3-2) to TRBJ2-2; 10 positions agree with TRBD1. V trimming: 4 bases; J trimming: 6 bases; junction bases outside the gene matches: 11. CDR1 LGHDT and CDR2 YNNKEL come from the germline V gene (reference sequence). This CDR3 is 17 amino acids long. CDR3 coding DNA: TGTGCCAGCAGCCTTCAACGGGGACAGGGGTATCCCGGGGAGCTGTTTTTT. Translating gives CASSLQRGQGYPGELFF.

The chain links TRBV19 to TRBJ1-2, with 7 bases matching TRBD1. The CDR3 sequence is 17 residues long. Germline CDR1 LNHDA, CDR2 SQIVND (reference sequence). The CDR3 region has the DNA TGTGTCACCTCCGTCCGACAGGGATCCGTCGGCACCTATGGCTACACCTTC. This sequence encodes CVTSVRQGSVGTYGYTF.

The J gene is TRBJ1-2, the V gene TRBV19, with 11 positions matching TRBD1. Germline trimming cut 8 bases from V and 4 bases from J; bases unmatched to any gene: 6. Germline V gene lookup returns CDR1 LNHDA and CDR2 SQIVND (reference sequence). The CDR3 loop spans 14 amino acids. CDR3 sequence (DNA): TGTGCCAGTGGATCCGGGACAGGGGGCTATGGCTACACCTTC. Translated: CASGSGTGGYGYTF.

The J gene is TRBJ2-2, the V gene TRBV6-5, with 12 bases that match TRBD2. The CDR3 is made up of 16 amino acids. The V gene end was trimmed by 0 bases and the J gene end by 5 bases; junction bases not matched to a gene: 1. Germline V gene sequence: CDR1 MNHEY, CDR2 SVGAGI. CDR3 in amino acids: CASSYSLAGGTGELFF. The DNA of the CDR3 is TGTGCCAGCAGTTACTCCCTAGCGGGAGGGACCGGGGAGCTGTTTTTT.